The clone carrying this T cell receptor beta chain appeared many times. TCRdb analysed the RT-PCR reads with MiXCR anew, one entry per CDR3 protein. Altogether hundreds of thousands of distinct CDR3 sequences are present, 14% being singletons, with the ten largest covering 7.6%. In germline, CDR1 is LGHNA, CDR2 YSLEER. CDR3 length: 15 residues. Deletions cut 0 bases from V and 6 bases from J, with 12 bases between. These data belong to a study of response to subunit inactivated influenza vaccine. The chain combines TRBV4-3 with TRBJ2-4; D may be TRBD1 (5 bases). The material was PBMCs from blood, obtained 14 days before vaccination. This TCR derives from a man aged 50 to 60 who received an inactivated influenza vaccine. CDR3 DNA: TGCGCCAGCAGCCAAGAGTGGGGCATCGTAAACATTCAGTACTTC. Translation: CASSQEWGIVNIQYF.